The clone carrying this T cell receptor (beta chain) has only a few counts. The target antigen is unknown. The source of the sample is a study of cytomegalovirus exposure and HLA in healthy donors. On the study more broadly: The 120 validation repertoires, a later analysis reported, used the same platform as the 666 first-cohort repertoires.

This CDR3 is built from 11 residues. V lost 6 bases and J lost 7, with 4 bases in between. Germline loops: CDR1 SNHLY, CDR2 FYNNEI. Profiled with immunoSEQ multiplex PCR; TCRdb holds only in-frame clones, not every one. The sample contains fewer than 120,000 clones, 85% to 90% of which appear only once. The study's findings and limits: Most TCRs appeared rarely, but some public TCRs recurred in many donors. Three chains tied to CMV proved CMV antigen-specific in vitro. Associated with cytomegalovirus, according to the listing, were around 170 TCR beta chains.

The specimen was PBMCs. This clonotype was sampled from a woman younger than 45 in good health and CMV-seropositive. The rearrangement links TRBV2 to TRBJ1-6; D unresolved. The CDR3 DNA sequence: TGTGCCAGCAGCTCGAATTCACCCCTCCACTTT. This sequence encodes CASSSNSPLHF.